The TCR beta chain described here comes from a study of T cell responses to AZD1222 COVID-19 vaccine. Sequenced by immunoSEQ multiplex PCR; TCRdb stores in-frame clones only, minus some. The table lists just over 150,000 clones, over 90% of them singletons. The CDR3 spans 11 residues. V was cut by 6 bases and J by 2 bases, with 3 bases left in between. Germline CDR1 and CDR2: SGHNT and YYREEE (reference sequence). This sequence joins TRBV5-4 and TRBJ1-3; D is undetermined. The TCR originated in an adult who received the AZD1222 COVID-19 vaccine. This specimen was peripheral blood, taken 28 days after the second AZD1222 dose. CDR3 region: CASTAGNTIYF. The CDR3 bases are TGTGCCAGCACAGCTGGAAACACCATATATTTT.